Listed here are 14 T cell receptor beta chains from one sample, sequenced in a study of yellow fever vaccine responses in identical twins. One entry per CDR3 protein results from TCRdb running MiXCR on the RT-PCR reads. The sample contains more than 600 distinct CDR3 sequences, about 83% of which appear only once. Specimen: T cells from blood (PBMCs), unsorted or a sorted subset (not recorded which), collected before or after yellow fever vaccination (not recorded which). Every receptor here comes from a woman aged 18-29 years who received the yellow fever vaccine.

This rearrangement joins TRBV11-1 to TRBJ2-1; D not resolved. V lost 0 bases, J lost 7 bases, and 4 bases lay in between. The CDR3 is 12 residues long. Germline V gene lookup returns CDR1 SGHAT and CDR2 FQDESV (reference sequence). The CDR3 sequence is CASSLATNEQFF. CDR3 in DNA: TGTGCCAGCAGCTTAGCGACGAATGAGCAGTTCTTC. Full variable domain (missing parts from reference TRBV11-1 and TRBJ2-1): EAEVAQSPRYKITEKSQAVAFWCDPISGHATLYWYRQILGQGPELLVQFQDESVVDDSQLPKDRFSAERLKGVDSTLKIQPAELGDSAMYLCASSLATNEQFFGPGTRLTVL.

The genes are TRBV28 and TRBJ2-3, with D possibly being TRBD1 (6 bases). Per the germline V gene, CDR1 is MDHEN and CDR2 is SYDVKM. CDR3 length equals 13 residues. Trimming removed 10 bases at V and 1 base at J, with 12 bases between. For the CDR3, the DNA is TGTGCCACCCGGGACACAGGCACAGATACGCAGTATTTT. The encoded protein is CATRDTGTDTQYF. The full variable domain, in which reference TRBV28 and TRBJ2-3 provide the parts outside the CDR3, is DVKVTQSSRYLVKRTGEKVFLECVQDMDHENMFWYRQDPGLGLRLIYFSYDVKMKEKGDIPEGYSVSREKKERFSLILESASTNQTSMYLCATRDTGTDTQYFGPGTRLTVL.

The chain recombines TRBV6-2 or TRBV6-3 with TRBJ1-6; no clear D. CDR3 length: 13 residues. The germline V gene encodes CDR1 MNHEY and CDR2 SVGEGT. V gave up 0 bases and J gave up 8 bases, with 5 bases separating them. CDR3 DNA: TGTGCCAGCAGTTACTCCCCGTATTCACCCCTCCACTTT. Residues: CASSYSPYSPLHF.

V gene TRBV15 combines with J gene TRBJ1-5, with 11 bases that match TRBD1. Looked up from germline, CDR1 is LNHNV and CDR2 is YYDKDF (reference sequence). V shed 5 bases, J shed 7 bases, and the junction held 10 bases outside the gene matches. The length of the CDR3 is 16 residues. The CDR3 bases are TGTGCCACCAGCGGATCCGGGACAGGGGGGCCACAGCCCCAGCATTTT. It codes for CATSGSGTGGPQPQHF.

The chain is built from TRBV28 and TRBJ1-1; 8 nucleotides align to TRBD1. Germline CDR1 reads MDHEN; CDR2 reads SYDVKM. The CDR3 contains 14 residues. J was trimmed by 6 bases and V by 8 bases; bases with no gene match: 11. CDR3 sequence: CASLPGQVSPEAFF. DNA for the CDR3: TGTGCCAGCTTGCCGGGACAGGTCTCTCCTGAAGCTTTCTTT.

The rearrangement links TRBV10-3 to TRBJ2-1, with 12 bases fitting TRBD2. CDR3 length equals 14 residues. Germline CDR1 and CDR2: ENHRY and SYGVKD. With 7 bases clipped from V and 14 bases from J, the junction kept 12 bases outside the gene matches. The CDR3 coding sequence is TGTGCCATCAACACAGACCGACTAGCGGGAGTAAAGTTCTTC. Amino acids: CAINTDRLAGVKFF.

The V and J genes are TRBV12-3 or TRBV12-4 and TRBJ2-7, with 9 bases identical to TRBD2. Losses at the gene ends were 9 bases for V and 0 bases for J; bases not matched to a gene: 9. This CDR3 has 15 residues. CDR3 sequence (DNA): TGTGCCAGTAGGGCGGGAGGGTCCCCCTCCTACGAGCAGTACTTC. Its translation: CASRAGGSPSYEQYF.

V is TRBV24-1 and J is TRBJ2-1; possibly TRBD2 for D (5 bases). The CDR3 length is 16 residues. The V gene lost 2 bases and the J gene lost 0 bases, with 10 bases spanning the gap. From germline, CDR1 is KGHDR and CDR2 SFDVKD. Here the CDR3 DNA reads TGTGCCACCAGTGATTCTACTAGTCCCTCCTACAATGAGCAGTTCTTC. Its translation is CATSDSTSPSYNEQFF.

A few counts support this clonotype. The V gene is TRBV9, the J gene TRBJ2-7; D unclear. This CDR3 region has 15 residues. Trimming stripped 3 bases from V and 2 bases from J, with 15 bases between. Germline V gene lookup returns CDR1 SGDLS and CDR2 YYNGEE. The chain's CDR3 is CASSAGGGPAYEQYF. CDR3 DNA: TGTGCCAGCAGCGCCGGCGGCGGCCCGGCCTACGAGCAGTACTTC.

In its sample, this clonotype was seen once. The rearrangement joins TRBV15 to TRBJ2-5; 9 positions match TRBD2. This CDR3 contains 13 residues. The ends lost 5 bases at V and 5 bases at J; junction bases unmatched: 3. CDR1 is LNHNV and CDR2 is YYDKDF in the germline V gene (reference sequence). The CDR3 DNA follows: TGTGCCACCAGCGCCACTAGCGGGGAGACCCAGTACTTC. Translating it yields CATSATSGETQYF.

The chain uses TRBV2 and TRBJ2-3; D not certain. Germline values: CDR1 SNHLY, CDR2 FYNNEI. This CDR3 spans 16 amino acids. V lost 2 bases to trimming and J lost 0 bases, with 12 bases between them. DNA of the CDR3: TGTGCCAGCAGTGAATGGGTCTCGACTAGCACAGATACGCAGTATTTT. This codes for CASSEWVSTSTDTQYF. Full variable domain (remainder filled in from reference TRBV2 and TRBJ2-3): EPEVTQTPSHQVTQMGQEVILRCVPISNHLYFYWYRQILGQKVEFLVSFYNNEISEKSEIFDDQFSVERPDGSNFTLKIRSTKLEDSAMYFCASSEWVSTSTDTQYFGPGTRLTVL.

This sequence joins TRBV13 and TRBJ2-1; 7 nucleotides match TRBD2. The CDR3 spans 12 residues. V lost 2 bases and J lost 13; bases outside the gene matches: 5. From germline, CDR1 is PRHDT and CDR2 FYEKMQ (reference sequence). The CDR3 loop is CASSLRDYFQFF. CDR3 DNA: TGTGCCAGCAGCTTACGGGACTACTTTCAGTTCTTC.

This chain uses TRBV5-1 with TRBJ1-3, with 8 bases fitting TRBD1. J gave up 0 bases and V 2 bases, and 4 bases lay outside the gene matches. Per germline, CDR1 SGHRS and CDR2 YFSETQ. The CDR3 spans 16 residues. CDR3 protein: CASSFEDRDSGNTIYF. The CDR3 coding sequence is TGCGCCAGCAGCTTTGAGGACAGGGACTCTGGAAACACCATATATTTT.

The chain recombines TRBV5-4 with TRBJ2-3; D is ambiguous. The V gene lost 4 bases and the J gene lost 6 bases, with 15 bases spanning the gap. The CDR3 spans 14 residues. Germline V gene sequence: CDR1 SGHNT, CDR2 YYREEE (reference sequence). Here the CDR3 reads CASSAFWSPDTQYF. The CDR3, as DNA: TGTGCCAGCAGCGCCTTCTGGTCTCCTGATACGCAGTATTTT.